One and the same sample provided the 22 T cell receptor beta chains below, sequenced in a study of blood T cell repertoires in COVID-19. Data came from immunoSEQ multiplex PCR; TCRdb stores just in-frame clones and leaves some out. The sample includes around 60,000 clones, approximately 92% of them seen just once. Sequencing was performed on peripheral blood. These receptors were taken from a woman older than 75 with active COVID-19.

The chain combines TRBV2 with TRBJ2-5, with D perhaps matching TRBD2 (5 bases). In germline, CDR1 is SNHLY, CDR2 FYNNEI. Trimming pared 7 bases from V and 7 bases from J, leaving 19 bases between. The CDR3 covers 14 residues. The CDR3 region has the DNA TGTGCCAGCACCAAGGACCAAGGGAGCAGGACCCAGTACTTC. As protein: CASTKDQGSRTQYF.

The chain couples TRBV30 to TRBJ1-6, with D perhaps TRBD1 (6 bases). The CDR3 is made up of 15 amino acids. Trimming left V 8 bases short and J 10 bases short, with 24 bases between. The germline CDR1 and CDR2 sequences are GTSNPN and SVGIG (reference sequence). CDR3 sequence: CAGGAGGGRRSPLHF. As DNA, the CDR3 is TGTGCCGGGGGGGCCGGGGGAGGGCGTCGCTCACCCCTCCACTTT.

This chain uses TRBV30 with TRBJ1-2; possible D gene TRBD1, 5 bases. The CDR3 is made up of 15 amino acids. Germline values: CDR1 GTSNPN, CDR2 SVGIG (reference sequence). The V and J ends lost 0 bases and 6 bases respectively, with 17 bases between them. The CDR3 reads CAWSVGSPGMNGYTF. The CDR3 DNA reads TGTGCCTGGAGTGTAGGAAGTCCAGGGATGAATGGCTACACCTTC.

The chain recombines TRBV3-1 (or the pseudogene TRBV3-2) with TRBJ2-2, with 10 bases lining up with TRBD2. This CDR3 contains 17 residues. Trimming at V came to 0 bases and at J to 4 bases, leaving 5 bases not matched to a gene. Germline CDR1 is LGHDT and CDR2 is YNNKEL (reference sequence). For the CDR3, the DNA is TGTGCCAGCAGCCAAGATCTTGGGACTAGCGTCACCGGGGAGCTGTTTTTT. It encodes CASSQDLGTSVTGELFF.

This clone has a single count. The V gene is TRBV5-6, the J gene TRBJ2-5; weak D call: TRBD2 (6 bases). Germline V gene sequence: CDR1 SGHDT, CDR2 YYEEEE. The CDR3 has 14 amino acids. Between the trimmed V and J ends, which lost 4 bases and 5 bases, there was a span of 15 bases. CDR3: CASSPLPEGETQYF. The CDR3 nucleotides read TGTGCCAGCAGCCCCCTACCGGAGGGGGAGACCCAGTACTTC.

The chain combines TRBV4-1 with TRBJ1-2; tentatively, D is TRBD1 (6 bases). V was cut by 2 bases and J by 7 bases, with 14 bases left in between. Germline values: CDR1 MGHRA, CDR2 YSYEKL. The CDR3 contains 14 residues. The CDR3 loop reads CASSQYYRDPGYTF. DNA for the CDR3: TGCGCCAGCAGCCAATACTACAGGGACCCTGGCTACACCTTC.

This sequence joins TRBV7-9 and TRBJ1-4, with 7 bases aligning to TRBD1. The CDR3 length is 14 residues. The J segment lost 8 bases and the V segment lost 2 bases, leaving 5 bases of the junction unmatched. Germline CDR1 SEHNR, CDR2 FQNEAQ (reference sequence). CDR3 nucleotides: TGTGCCAGCAGCTTAACAAGGGGGCAGGAAAAACTGTTTTTT. Residues: CASSLTRGQEKLFF.

The chain carries TRBV6-5 and TRBJ2-3, with 9 positions matching TRBD2. The germline gives CDR1 MNHEY, CDR2 SVGAGI. The CDR3 extends over 15 amino acids. Trimming removed 5 bases from V and 4 bases from J; junction bases left unmatched: 7. This CDR3 is CASSLKAGGADTQYF. The CDR3 DNA follows: TGTGCCAGCAGTCTCAAAGCGGGAGGCGCAGATACGCAGTATTTT.

V is TRBV27 and J is TRBJ2-2; 8 bases map to TRBD2. From germline, CDR1 is MNHEY and CDR2 SMNVEV (reference sequence). V dropped 4 bases and J dropped 6; count of bases not matched to a gene: 7. This CDR3 comprises 15 residues. The CDR3 reads CASSYSGTRAGELFF. Here the CDR3 DNA reads TGTGCCAGCAGTTATAGCGGGACCCGCGCCGGGGAGCTGTTTTTT.

This chain uses TRBV5-1 with TRBJ2-1; perhaps TRBD1 as D (5 bases). The CDR3 consists of 15 residues. Germline loops: CDR1 SGHRS, CDR2 YFSETQ. Trimming stripped 1 base from V and 9 bases from J, with 17 bases between. For the CDR3, the DNA is TGCGCCAGCAGCTTGTATTCGCAGGGCGTACGTGAGCAGTTCTTC. This gives the protein CASSLYSQGVREQFF.

The rearrangement joins TRBV18 to TRBJ2-4; D is perhaps TRBD2 (5 bases). Germline V gives CDR1 KGHSH, CDR2 LQKENI. V lost 3 bases, J lost 6 bases, and 18 bases lay in between. The CDR3 totals 16 residues. The CDR3, as DNA: TGTGCCAGCTCACCCCAAGGACTTGAGGGTGGAAACATTCAGTACTTC. Translating gives CASSPQGLEGGNIQYF. Full variable domain (outside the CDR3, taken from reference TRBV18 and TRBJ2-4): NAGVMQNPRHLVRRRGQEARLRCSPMKGHSHVYWYRQLPEEGLKFMVYLQKENIIDESGMPKERFSAEFPKEGPSILRIQQVVRGDSAAYFCASSPQGLEGGNIQYFGAGTRLSVL.

This clone is a singleton in its sample. The V and J genes are TRBV19 and TRBJ1-1; D possibly corresponds to TRBD1 (6 bases). Germline-derived CDR1 and CDR2 are LNHDA and SQIVND (reference sequence). The CDR3 length is 14 residues. V was clipped by 3 bases and J by 4 bases, with 12 bases between them. The CDR3 nucleotides read TGTGCCAGTAGTATCCAAACAGGGCCCACTGAAGCTTTCTTT. The encoded protein is CASSIQTGPTEAFF.

V and J are TRBV6-5 and TRBJ1-1; 7 bases match TRBD1. From germline, CDR1 is MNHEY and CDR2 SVGAGI. The ends lost 5 bases at V and 0 bases at J; junction bases unmatched: 6. CDR3 length equals 15 residues. Written as DNA, the CDR3 is TGTGCCAGCAGTAGTCTCACAGGGGTGAACACTGAAGCTTTCTTT. Translating it yields CASSSLTGVNTEAFF.

J is TRBJ2-1 and V is TRBV6-6; the D gene is possibly TRBD1 (6 bases). Trimming stripped 6 bases from V and 1 base from J, with 10 bases between. The CDR3 has 14 residues. CDR1 MNHNY and CDR2 SVGAGI come from the germline V gene (reference sequence). CDR3 residues: CASRIGGSYNEQFF. CDR3 DNA: TGTGCCAGCAGGATAGGGGGTTCCTACAATGAGCAGTTCTTC.

V is TRBV28 and J is TRBJ2-5, with D possibly TRBD1 on 6 matching bases. The germline V gene encodes CDR1 MDHEN and CDR2 SYDVKM. The CDR3 runs 15 residues. The germline V and J ends were trimmed by 2 bases and 0 bases, with 10 bases remaining between them. Here the CDR3 reads CASSLPGQYQETQYF. CDR3 nucleotides: TGTGCCAGCAGTTTACCCGGACAGTACCAAGAGACCCAGTACTTC. Variable domain in full (rest from reference TRBV28 and TRBJ2-5): DVKVTQSSRYLVKRTGEKVFLECVQDMDHENMFWYRQDPGLGLRLIYFSYDVKMKEKGDIPEGYSVSREKKERFSLILESASTNQTSMYLCASSLPGQYQETQYFGPGTRLLVL.

This clone has more than one count but fewer than ten. The CDR3 coding sequence is TGTGCCAGCAGCGCGCCTAGCGGGAGTGCGAACACCGGGGAGCTGTTTTTT. Its protein product is CASSAPSGSANTGELFF. The chain is built from TRBV7-9 and TRBJ2-2, with 10 positions matching TRBD2. Germline assignment: CDR1 SEHNR and CDR2 FQNEAQ (reference sequence). CDR3 size: 17 residues. V was pared by 5 bases and J by 0 bases, with 6 bases of the junction left unmatched.

The rearrangement links TRBV2 to TRBJ1-2, with a weak D call TRBD1 (5 bases). Germline V gene sequence: CDR1 SNHLY, CDR2 FYNNEI. V lost 10 bases, J lost 4 bases, and 19 bases lay in between. This CDR3 is 14 amino acids long. CDR3 sequence (DNA): TGTGCCACCACCCGGTTTTCGGACATCTATGGCTACACCTTC. It is translated as CATTRFSDIYGYTF.

The chain joins TRBV14 to TRBJ1-6; D unclear. The CDR3 has 17 residues. With 0 bases removed from V and 0 bases from J, the gap between germline ends came to 9 bases. Germline CDR1 and CDR2: SGHDN and FVKESK. CDR3: CASSQEAGSSYNSPLHF. The DNA of the CDR3 is TGTGCCAGCAGCCAAGAAGCGGGGAGCTCCTATAATTCACCCCTCCACTTT.

The chain has TRBV19 and TRBJ1-5; D perhaps matches TRBD1 (6 bases). Trimming shortened V by 5 bases and J by 6 bases, and 23 bases separated the two germline ends. CDR3 length: 17 residues. Germline CDR1 LNHDA, CDR2 SQIVND (reference sequence). The CDR3: CASSPSLWGGGGQPQHF. CDR3 nucleotides: TGTGCCAGTAGTCCCTCCCTCTGGGGGGGCGGTGGTCAGCCCCAGCATTTT. The full variable domain, its missing parts supplied by reference TRBV19 and TRBJ1-5, is DGGITQSPKYLFRKEGQNVTLSCEQNLNHDAMYWYRQDPGQGLRLIYYSQIVNDFQKGDIAEGYSVSREKKESFPLTVTSAQKNPTAFYLCASSPSLWGGGGQPQHFGDGTRLSIL.

The chain joins TRBV24-1 to TRBJ2-1; D uncertain. With 1 base removed from V and 9 bases from J, the gap between germline ends came to 15 bases. Germline V gene sequence: CDR1 KGHDR, CDR2 SFDVKD. The CDR3 is 15 amino acids. In DNA, the CDR3 is TGTGCCACCAGTGATTTACAGCAACACGTCAGTGAGCAGTTCTTC. This translates into CATSDLQQHVSEQFF.

The rearrangement links TRBV19 to TRBJ2-2, with TRBD1 identical over 7 bases. Germline CDR1 is LNHDA and CDR2 is SQIVND (reference sequence). With 6 bases clipped from V and 2 bases from J, the junction kept 9 bases outside the gene matches. There are 16 residues in the CDR3. The CDR3 protein is CASRPPGDRNTGELFF. For the CDR3, the DNA is TGTGCCAGTAGACCCCCCGGGGACAGAAACACCGGGGAGCTGTTTTTT.

V and J are TRBV7-2 and TRBJ1-2; D gene uncertain. CDR1 SGHTA and CDR2 FQGNSA come from the germline V gene. Trimming pared 2 bases from V and 0 bases from J, leaving 7 bases between. There are 14 residues in the CDR3. The CDR3 spells CASSLSFTNYGYTF. CDR3 coding DNA: TGTGCCAGCAGCTTATCTTTTACTAACTATGGCTACACCTTC.